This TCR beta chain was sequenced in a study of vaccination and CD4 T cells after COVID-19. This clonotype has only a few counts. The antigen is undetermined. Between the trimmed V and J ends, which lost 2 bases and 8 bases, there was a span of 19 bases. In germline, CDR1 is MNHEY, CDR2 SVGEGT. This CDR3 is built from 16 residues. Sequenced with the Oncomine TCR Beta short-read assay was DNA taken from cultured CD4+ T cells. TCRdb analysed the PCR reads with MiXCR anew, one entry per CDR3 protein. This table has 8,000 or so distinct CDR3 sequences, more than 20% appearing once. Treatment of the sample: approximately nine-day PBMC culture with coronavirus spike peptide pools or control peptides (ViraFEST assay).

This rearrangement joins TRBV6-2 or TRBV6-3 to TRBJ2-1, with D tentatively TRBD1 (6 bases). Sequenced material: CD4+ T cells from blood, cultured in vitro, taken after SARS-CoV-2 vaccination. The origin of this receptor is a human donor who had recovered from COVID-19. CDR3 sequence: CASSYPDRIGRDEQFF. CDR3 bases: TGTGCCAGCAGTTACCCCGACAGGATCGGCCGGGATGAGCAGTTCTTC.